The 22 T cell receptor beta chains reported below all come from one sample, sequenced in a study of blood T cell repertoires in COVID-19. Method: immunoSEQ multiplex PCR; TCRdb's copy keeps in-frame clones and lacks some. In the table there are approximately 230,000 clones, around 88% of which are singletons. The specimen sequenced was peripheral blood. Receptors originate from a woman in her twenties or thirties with COVID-19, enrolled during active disease.

This chain joins TRBV3-1 (or the pseudogene TRBV3-2) and TRBJ1-3, with 7 bases lining up with TRBD1. The germline V gene has CDR1 LGHDT and CDR2 YNNKEL (reference sequence). The CDR3 extends over 18 amino acids. Trimming at V came to 3 bases and at J to 0 bases, leaving 11 bases not matched to a gene. Here the CDR3 reads CASSHTLTGPSSGNTIYF. In nucleotides, the CDR3 is TGTGCCAGCAGCCACACCTTGACAGGGCCGAGCTCTGGAAACACCATATATTTT.

The J gene is TRBJ2-7, the V gene TRBV7-2; D remains unclear. Trimming cost V 0 bases and J 4 bases, with 10 bases left between them. The V gene's germline CDR1 is SGHTA and CDR2 FQGNSA. CDR3 length equals 14 residues. In DNA form, the CDR3 reads TGTGCCAGCAGCTTAGCGTCTTCCTTATACGAGCAGTACTTC. Its protein is CASSLASSLYEQYF. Full variable domain (missing parts from reference TRBV7-2 and TRBJ2-7): GAGVSQSPSNKVTEKGKDVELRCDPISGHTALYWYRQSLGQGLEFLIYFQGNSAPDKSGLPSDRFSAERTGGSVSTLTIQRTQQEDSAVYLCASSLASSLYEQYFGPGTRLTVT.

This chain joins TRBV18 and TRBJ1-3; TRBD1 might be the D (6 bases). V gave up 2 bases and J gave up 0 bases, with 20 bases separating them. The germline gives CDR1 KGHSH, CDR2 LQKENI. The CDR3 runs to 19 residues. CDR3 residues: CASSPVPGQGSYSGNTIYF. CDR3 sequence (DNA): TGTGCCAGCTCACCAGTCCCGGGACAAGGGAGCTACTCTGGAAACACCATATATTTT.

The table lists this clone with many counts. Different DNA sequences within this sample yield the same CDR3. V is TRBV10-1 and J is TRBJ2-1; 16 positions match TRBD2. Looked up from germline, CDR1 is WNHNN and CDR2 is SYGVQD (reference sequence). The J segment lost 8 bases and the V segment lost 6 bases, leaving 1 base of the junction unmatched. There are 14 residues in the CDR3. CDR3 nucleotide sequence: TGCGCCAGCAGCGGGACTAGCGGGAGGGATGAGCAGTTCTTC. It translates to CASSGTSGRDEQFF.

The genes are TRBV7-9 and TRBJ1-2, with a possible D match to TRBD1 (5 bases). The CDR3 covers 15 residues. Trimming shortened V by 0 bases and J by 5 bases, and 13 bases separated the two germline ends. CDR1 is SEHNR, CDR2 FQNEAQ, per germline (reference sequence). The CDR3 bases are TGTGCCAGCAGCTTAGCCGGCAGGGTGGGATATGGCTACACCTTC. The encoded protein is CASSLAGRVGYGYTF.

The chain's CDR3 is CASSPGQGSHGYTF. The CDR3 region has the DNA TGTGCCAGCAGCCCTGGACAGGGTAGTCATGGCTACACCTTC. The J gene is TRBJ1-2, the V gene TRBV7-2; 8 bases line up with TRBD1. V was pared by 5 bases and J by 6 bases, with 8 bases of the junction left unmatched. This CDR3 has 14 residues. Germline values: CDR1 SGHTA, CDR2 FQGNSA.

V is TRBV12-3 or TRBV12-4 and J is TRBJ1-2; weak D call: TRBD1 (5 bases). Trimming took 2 bases from V and 7 from J, leaving 5 bases between them. The CDR3 spans 11 residues. CDR3 residues: CASSLQGGYTF. CDR3 nucleotide sequence: TGTGCCAGCAGTTTACAGGGTGGCTACACCTTC.

V and J are TRBV27 and TRBJ1-6; the D gene is possibly TRBD1 (6 bases). The V and J ends lost 4 bases and 8 bases respectively, with 6 bases between them. The CDR3 is 12 residues long. The V gene's germline CDR1 is MNHEY and CDR2 SMNVEV (reference sequence). The CDR3 DNA follows: TGTGCCAGCAGTTACAGGGATTCACCCCTCCACTTT. It codes for CASSYRDSPLHF.

The chain employs TRBV6-2 or TRBV6-3 and TRBJ2-7; 9 positions match TRBD2. The V gene end was trimmed by 0 bases and the J gene end by 4 bases; junction bases not matched to a gene: 4. CDR1 and CDR2 from the germline V gene are MNHEY and SVGEGT. CDR3 length equals 15 residues. The CDR3 protein is CASSYSETSGYEQYV. CDR3 nucleotide sequence: TGTGCCAGCAGTTACTCGGAGACTAGCGGATACGAGCAGTACGTC.

This sequence joins TRBV5-5 and TRBJ1-4; D is unresolved. The CDR3 has 14 residues. Looked up from germline, CDR1 is SGHKS and CDR2 is YYEKEE (reference sequence). V was clipped by 0 bases and J by 5 bases, with 8 bases between them. CDR3 residues: CASSLDRRNEKLFF. As DNA, the CDR3 is TGTGCCAGCAGCTTGGACAGACGGAATGAAAAACTGTTTTTT.

J is TRBJ2-7 and V is TRBV7-8; D may be TRBD2 (5 bases). The CDR3 sequence is 14 residues long. The germline V gene has CDR1 SGHVS and CDR2 FQNEAQ. V dropped 4 bases and J dropped 3 bases, with 13 bases sitting between them. The DNA of the CDR3 is TGTGCCAGCAGCTCAGCCTCCCGGGACTACGAGCAGTACTTC. Translated: CASSSASRDYEQYF.

The genes are TRBV29-1 and TRBJ2-3; no definite D call. Germline values: CDR1 SQVTM, CDR2 ANQGSEA. The V end was cut by 5 bases, the J end by 6 bases, with 9 bases between. The CDR3 is 11 residues long. Here the CDR3 reads CSVTRKDTQYF. CDR3 nucleotides: TGCAGCGTTACAAGAAAGGATACGCAGTATTTT.

This clone was detected once. The CDR3 spells CASSTGGGTQYF. In DNA, the CDR3 is TGTGCCAGCAGTACAGGGGGGGGGACCCAGTACTTC. This chain connects TRBV6-2 or TRBV6-3 to TRBJ2-5; a weak D match, TRBD1 (8 bases). Trimming cost V 5 bases and J 7 bases, with 11 bases left between them. Germline CDR1 MNHEY, CDR2 SVGEGT. The CDR3 is made up of 12 amino acids.

This chain links TRBV3-1 (or the pseudogene TRBV3-2) with TRBJ1-2; the match to TRBD1 covers 7 bases. Germline V gene lookup returns CDR1 LGHDT and CDR2 YNNKEL (reference sequence). This CDR3 is built from 14 residues. Trimming removed 1 base from V and 7 bases from J; junction bases left unmatched: 6. CDR3 DNA: TGTGCCAGCAGCCAAGGACAGGGCCAACGTGGCTACACCTTC. The encoded protein is CASSQGQGQRGYTF.

The chain is built from TRBV6-6 and TRBJ2-2; the D is unclear. Deletions cut 4 bases from V and 8 bases from J, with 8 bases between. Germline V gene sequence: CDR1 MNHNY, CDR2 SVGAGI (reference sequence). The length of the CDR3 is 12 residues. The CDR3 bases are TGTGCCAGCAGTTCCCAGATGGGGGAGCTGTTTTTT. Its translation is CASSSQMGELFF.

V gene TRBV6-2 or TRBV6-3 combines with J gene TRBJ2-2; weak D call: TRBD1 (5 bases). Germline CDR1 reads MNHEY; CDR2 reads SVGEGT. The length of the CDR3 is 15 residues. V was trimmed by 5 bases and J by 0 bases, leaving 10 bases between them. The CDR3 reads CASSQTGTNTGELFF. The DNA of the CDR3 is TGTGCCAGCAGTCAAACAGGAACGAACACCGGGGAGCTGTTTTTT.

The genes are TRBV2 and TRBJ2-7, with 10 bases matching TRBD2. J lost 0 bases, V lost 9 bases, and 5 bases had no gene match. This CDR3 has 14 residues. From germline, CDR1 is SNHLY and CDR2 FYNNEI. CDR3 region: CASTIAGGSYEQYF. CDR3 coding DNA: TGTGCCAGTACTATAGCGGGGGGCTCCTACGAGCAGTACTTC. The full variable domain, its missing parts supplied by reference TRBV2 and TRBJ2-7, is EPEVTQTPSHQVTQMGQEVILRCVPISNHLYFYWYRQILGQKVEFLVSFYNNEISEKSEIFDDQFSVERPDGSNFTLKIRSTKLEDSAMYFCASTIAGGSYEQYFGPGTRLTVT.

For the CDR3, the DNA is TGTGCCAGTAGTCCCCAGGGTTCTGGAAACACCATATATTTT. Protein: CASSPQGSGNTIYF. This chain joins TRBV19 and TRBJ1-3; weak D call: TRBD1 (5 bases). Germline CDR1 reads LNHDA; CDR2 reads SQIVND (reference sequence). The CDR3 extends over 14 amino acids. Deletions cut 5 bases from V and 1 base from J, with 9 bases between.

The rearrangement joins TRBV15 to TRBJ2-1; 11 positions match TRBD2. Trimming at V came to 1 base and at J to 13 bases, leaving 6 bases not matched to a gene. The CDR3 length is 14 residues. CDR1 is LNHNV and CDR2 is YYDKDF in the germline V gene (reference sequence). CDR3 region: CATSRVMTSGDQFF. In DNA form, the CDR3 reads TGTGCCACCAGCAGAGTGATGACTAGCGGGGATCAGTTCTTC.

The rearrangement joins TRBV19 to TRBJ1-2; D gene uncertain. The germline V gene encodes CDR1 LNHDA and CDR2 SQIVND (reference sequence). V lost 0 bases to trimming and J lost 3 bases, with 11 bases between them. This CDR3 comprises 15 residues. The CDR3 loop reads CASSIDRRRDYGYTF. Here the CDR3 DNA reads TGTGCCAGTAGTATAGATCGTAGGAGAGACTATGGCTACACCTTC.

The rearrangement uses TRBV3-1 (or the pseudogene TRBV3-2) and TRBJ1-3, with D possibly being TRBD1 (5 bases). CDR3 length equals 14 residues. Germline V CDR1 and CDR2: LGHDT, YNNKEL (reference sequence). V lost 3 bases and J lost 0, with 6 bases in between. The CDR3 loop is CASSQDTSGNTIYF. The CDR3 DNA is TGTGCCAGCAGCCAGGACACCTCTGGAAACACCATATATTTT.

The chain joins TRBV29-1 to TRBJ2-3, with D possibly TRBD2 on 6 matching bases. Germline V gene sequence: CDR1 SQVTM, CDR2 ANQGSEA. Trimming took off 7 bases at V and 5 bases at J, with 10 bases between the two ends. The CDR3 spans 11 residues. As DNA, the CDR3 is TGCAGCGCCGGAGGGGAAGATACGCAGTATTTT. This codes for CSAGGEDTQYF.